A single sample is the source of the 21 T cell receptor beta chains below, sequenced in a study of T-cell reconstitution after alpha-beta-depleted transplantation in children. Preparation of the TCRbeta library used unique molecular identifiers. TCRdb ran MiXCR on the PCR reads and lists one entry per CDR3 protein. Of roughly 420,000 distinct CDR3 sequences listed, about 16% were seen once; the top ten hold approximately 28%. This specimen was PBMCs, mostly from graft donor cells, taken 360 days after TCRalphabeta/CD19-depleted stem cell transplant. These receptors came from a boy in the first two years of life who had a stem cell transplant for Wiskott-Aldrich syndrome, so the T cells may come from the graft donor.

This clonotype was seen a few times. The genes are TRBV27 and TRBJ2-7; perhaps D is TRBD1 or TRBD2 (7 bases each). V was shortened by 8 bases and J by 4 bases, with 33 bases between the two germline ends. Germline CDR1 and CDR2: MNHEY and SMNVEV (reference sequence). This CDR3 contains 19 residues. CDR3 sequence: CASARGGGGGFFFNYEQYF. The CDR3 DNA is TGTGCCAGCGCTCGAGGGGGAGGGGGCGGCTTCTTCTTCAATTACGAGCAGTACTTC.

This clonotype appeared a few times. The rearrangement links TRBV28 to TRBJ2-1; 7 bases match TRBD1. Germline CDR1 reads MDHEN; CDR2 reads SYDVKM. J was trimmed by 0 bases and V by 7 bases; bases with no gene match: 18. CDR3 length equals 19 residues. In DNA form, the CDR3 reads TGTGCCAGCACTTACAGGGGCCCAACCACCCAAAGCTCCTACAATGAGCAGTTCTTC. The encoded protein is CASTYRGPTTQSSYNEQFF.

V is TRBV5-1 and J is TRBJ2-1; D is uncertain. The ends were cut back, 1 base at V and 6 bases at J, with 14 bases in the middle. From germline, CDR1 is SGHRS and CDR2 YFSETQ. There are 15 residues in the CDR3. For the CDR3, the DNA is TGCGCCAGCAGCTTGTATGGTTACCCAACCAATGAGCAGTTCTTC. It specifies CASSLYGYPTNEQFF.

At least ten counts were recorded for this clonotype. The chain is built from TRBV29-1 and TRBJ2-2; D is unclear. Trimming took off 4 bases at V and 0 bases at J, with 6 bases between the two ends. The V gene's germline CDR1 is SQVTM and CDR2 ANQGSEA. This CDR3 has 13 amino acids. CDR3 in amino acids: CSVGAANTGELFF. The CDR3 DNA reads TGCAGCGTTGGCGCCGCGAACACCGGGGAGCTGTTTTTT.

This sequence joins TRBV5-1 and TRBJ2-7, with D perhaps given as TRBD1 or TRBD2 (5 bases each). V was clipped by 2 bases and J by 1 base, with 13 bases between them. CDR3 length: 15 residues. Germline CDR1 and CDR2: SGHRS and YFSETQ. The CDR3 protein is CASSFGAGDSYEQYF. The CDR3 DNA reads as TGCGCCAGCAGCTTCGGGGCCGGTGATTCCTACGAGCAGTACTTC.

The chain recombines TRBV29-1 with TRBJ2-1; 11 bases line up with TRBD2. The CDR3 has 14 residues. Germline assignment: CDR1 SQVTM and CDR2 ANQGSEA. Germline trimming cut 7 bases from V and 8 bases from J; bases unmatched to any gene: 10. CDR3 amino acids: CSGVTSGRIHEQFF. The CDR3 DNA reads TGCAGCGGGGTAACTAGCGGGAGAATCCATGAGCAGTTCTTC.

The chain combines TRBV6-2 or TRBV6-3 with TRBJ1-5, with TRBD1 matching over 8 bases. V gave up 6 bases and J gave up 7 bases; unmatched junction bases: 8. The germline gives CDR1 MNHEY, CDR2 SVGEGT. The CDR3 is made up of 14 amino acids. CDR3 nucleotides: TGTGCCAGCAGCCCCGACAGGGGAAGACAGCCCCAGCATTTT. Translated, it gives CASSPDRGRQPQHF.

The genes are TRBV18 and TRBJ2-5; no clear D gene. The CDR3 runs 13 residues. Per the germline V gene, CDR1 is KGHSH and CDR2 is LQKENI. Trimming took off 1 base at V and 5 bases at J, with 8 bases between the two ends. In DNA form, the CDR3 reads TGTGCCAGCTCACCACTTCGTATGGAGACCCAGTACTTC. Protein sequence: CASSPLRMETQYF.

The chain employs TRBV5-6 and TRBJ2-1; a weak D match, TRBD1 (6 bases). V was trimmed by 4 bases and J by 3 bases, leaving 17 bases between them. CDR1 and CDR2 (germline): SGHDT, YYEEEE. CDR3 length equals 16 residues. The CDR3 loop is CASSPDRTSFYNEQFF. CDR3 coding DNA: TGTGCCAGCAGCCCTGACAGGACTTCATTCTACAATGAGCAGTTCTTC.

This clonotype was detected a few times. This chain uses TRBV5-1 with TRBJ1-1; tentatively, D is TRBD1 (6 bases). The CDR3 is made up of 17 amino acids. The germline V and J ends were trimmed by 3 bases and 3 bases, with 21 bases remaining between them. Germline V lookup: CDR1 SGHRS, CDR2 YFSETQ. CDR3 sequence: CASSYPSGEGRYTEAFF. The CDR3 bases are TGCGCCAGCAGCTACCCTTCAGGGGAGGGGAGGTACACTGAAGCTTTCTTT.

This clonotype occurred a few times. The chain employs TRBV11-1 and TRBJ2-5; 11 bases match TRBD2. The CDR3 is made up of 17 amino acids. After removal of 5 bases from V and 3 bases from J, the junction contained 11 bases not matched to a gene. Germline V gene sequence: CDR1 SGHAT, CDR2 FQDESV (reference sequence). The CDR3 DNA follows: TGTGCCAGCAGCGGTAAAAGGCTAGCGGGAGGAGAAGAGACCCAGTACTTC. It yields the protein CASSGKRLAGGEETQYF. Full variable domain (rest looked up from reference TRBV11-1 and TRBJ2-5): EAEVAQSPRYKITEKSQAVAFWCDPISGHATLYWYRQILGQGPELLVQFQDESVVDDSQLPKDRFSAERLKGVDSTLKIQPAELGDSAMYLCASSGKRLAGGEETQYFGPGTRLLVL.

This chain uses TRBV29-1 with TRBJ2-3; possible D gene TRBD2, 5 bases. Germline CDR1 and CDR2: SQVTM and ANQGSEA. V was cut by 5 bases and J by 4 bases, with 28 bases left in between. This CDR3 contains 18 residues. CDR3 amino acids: CSVSFSGPLILSADTQYF. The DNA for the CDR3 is TGCAGCGTTTCCTTTTCCGGGCCCCTCATACTTAGCGCAGATACGCAGTATTTT.

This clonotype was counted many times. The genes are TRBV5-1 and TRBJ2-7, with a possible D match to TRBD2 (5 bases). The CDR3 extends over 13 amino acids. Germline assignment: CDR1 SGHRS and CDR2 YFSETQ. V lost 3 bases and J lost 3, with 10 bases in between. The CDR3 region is CASSYPGNYEQYF. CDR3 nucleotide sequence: TGCGCCAGCAGCTATCCCGGGAACTACGAGCAGTACTTC.

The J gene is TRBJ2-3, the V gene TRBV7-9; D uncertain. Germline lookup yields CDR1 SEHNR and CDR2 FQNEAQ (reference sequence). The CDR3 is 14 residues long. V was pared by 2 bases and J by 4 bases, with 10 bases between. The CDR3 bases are TGTGCCAGCAGCTTAAGGGCGCTGGCAGATACGCAGTATTTT. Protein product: CASSLRALADTQYF.

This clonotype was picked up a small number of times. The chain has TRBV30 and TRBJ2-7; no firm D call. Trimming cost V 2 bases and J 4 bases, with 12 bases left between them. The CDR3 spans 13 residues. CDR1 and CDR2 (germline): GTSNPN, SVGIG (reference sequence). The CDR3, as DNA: TGTGCCTGGAGTACTCCCCACCTGTACGAGCAGTACTTC. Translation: CAWSTPHLYEQYF.

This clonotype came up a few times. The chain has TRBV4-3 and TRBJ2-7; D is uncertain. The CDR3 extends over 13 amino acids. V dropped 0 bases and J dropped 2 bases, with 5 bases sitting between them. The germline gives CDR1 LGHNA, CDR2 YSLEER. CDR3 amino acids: CASSQDNTYEQYF. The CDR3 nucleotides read TGCGCCAGCAGCCAAGACAACACCTACGAGCAGTACTTC.

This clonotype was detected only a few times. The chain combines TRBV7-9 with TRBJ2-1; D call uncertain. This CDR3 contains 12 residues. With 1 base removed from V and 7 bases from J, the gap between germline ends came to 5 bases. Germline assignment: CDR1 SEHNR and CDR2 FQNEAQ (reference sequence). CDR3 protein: CASSLVQNEQFF. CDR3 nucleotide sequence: TGTGCCAGCAGCTTAGTCCAGAATGAGCAGTTCTTC. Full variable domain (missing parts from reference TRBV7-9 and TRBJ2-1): DTGVSQNPRHKITKRGQNVTFRCDPISEHNRLYWYRQTLGQGPEFLTYFQNEAQLEKSRLLSDRFSAERPKGSFSTLEIQRTEQGDSAMYLCASSLVQNEQFFGPGTRLTVL.

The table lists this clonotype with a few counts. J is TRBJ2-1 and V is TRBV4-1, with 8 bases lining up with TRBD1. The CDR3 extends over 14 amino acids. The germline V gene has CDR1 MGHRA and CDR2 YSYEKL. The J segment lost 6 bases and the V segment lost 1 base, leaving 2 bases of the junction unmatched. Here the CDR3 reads CASSQADRVNEQFF. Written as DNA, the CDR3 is TGCGCCAGCAGCCAAGCGGACAGGGTCAATGAGCAGTTCTTC.

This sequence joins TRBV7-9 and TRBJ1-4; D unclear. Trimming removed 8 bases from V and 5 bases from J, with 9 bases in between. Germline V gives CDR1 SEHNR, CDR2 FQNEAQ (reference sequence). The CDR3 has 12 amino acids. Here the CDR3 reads CASGPRNEKLFF. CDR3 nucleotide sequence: TGTGCCAGCGGTCCCCGGAATGAAAAACTGTTTTTT.

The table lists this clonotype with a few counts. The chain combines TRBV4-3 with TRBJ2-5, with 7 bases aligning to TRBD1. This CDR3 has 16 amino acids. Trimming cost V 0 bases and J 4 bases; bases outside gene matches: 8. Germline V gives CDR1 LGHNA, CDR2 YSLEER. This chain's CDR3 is CASSQDNRGGGETQYF. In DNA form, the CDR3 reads TGCGCCAGCAGCCAAGACAATCGAGGGGGCGGAGAGACCCAGTACTTC.

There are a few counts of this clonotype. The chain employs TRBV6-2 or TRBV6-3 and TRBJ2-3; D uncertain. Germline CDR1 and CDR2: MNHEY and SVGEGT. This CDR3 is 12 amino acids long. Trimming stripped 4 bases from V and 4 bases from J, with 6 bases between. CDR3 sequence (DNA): TGTGCCAGCAGTTTTACCGCAGATACGCAGTATTTT. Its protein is CASSFTADTQYF.